These T cell receptor beta chains were read from a single sample in a study of blood T cell repertoires in COVID-19. The protocol was immunoSEQ multiplex PCR, while the TCRdb copy is restricted to in-frame clones and leaves out a portion. The table has 250,000 to 300,000 clones, around 89% seen once. What was sequenced was peripheral blood. The receptor set was obtained from a man in his forties with acute or convalescent COVID-19. Both conserved end residues are part of each CDR3. The order of the fields is V gene, J gene, D gene, clone size, CDR3 protein, CDR3 DNA. D genes are given only for firm matches. Where a row states a size, it is once, few, many or the class of an expanded clone; other rows omit it.

TRBV5-6,TRBJ2-4,TRBD1,.,CASSPVPGQGPANIQYF,TGTGCCAGCAGCCCCGTCCCGGGACAGGGTCCGGCGAACATTCAGTACTTC
TRBV19,TRBJ1-6,.,.,CASSSPQEGWNSPLHF,TGTGCCAGTAGTTCTCCCCAGGAGGGGTGGAATTCACCCCTCCACTTT
TRBV5-4,TRBJ2-3,.,once,CASSPLAGRGTDTQYF,TGTGCCAGCAGCCCCTTGGCGGGGAGAGGCACAGATACGCAGTATTTT
TRBV7-7,TRBJ1-1,.,.,CASSLEEGSRTFF,TGTGCCAGCAGCTTAGAGGAGGGGAGCAGGACTTTCTTT
TRBV30,TRBJ1-3,.,.,CAWSKGGNTIYF,TGTGCCTGGAGTAAGGGGGGAAACACCATATATTTT
TRBV5-1,TRBJ2-3,.,.,CASSLEQFTDTQYF,TGCGCCAGCAGCTTGGAACAGTTCACAGATACGCAGTATTTT
TRBV5-1,TRBJ2-7,TRBD1,.,CASSKTGVWEQYF,TGCGCCAGCAGCAAGACAGGGGTGTGGGAGCAGTACTTC
TRBV10-3,TRBJ2-7,TRBD1,few,CAISLGQGIQYF,TGTGCCATCAGTCTTGGACAGGGGATACAGTACTTC
TRBV3-1/TRBV3-2,TRBJ2-4,.,.,CASSQAPRGKNIQYF,TGTGCCAGCAGCCAAGCCCCTCGGGGCAAAAACATTCAGTACTTC
TRBV28,TRBJ2-1,TRBD2,.,CASRLAGAYNEQFF,TGTGCCAGCAGACTAGCGGGGGCTTACAATGAGCAGTTCTTC
TRBV27,TRBJ1-2,TRBD1,.,CASSSSGTGGLYGYTF,TGTGCCAGCAGTTCATCCGGGACAGGGGGACTCTATGGCTACACCTTC
TRBV3-1/TRBV3-2,TRBJ2-7,TRBD1,few,CASSHRTGSGEQYF,TGTGCCAGCAGCCACAGGACAGGTTCGGGCGAGCAGTACTTC
TRBV14,TRBJ2-2,TRBD1,once,CASNLGQGGTGELFF,TGTGCCAGCAACCTAGGACAGGGTGGCACCGGGGAGCTGTTTTTT
TRBV20-1,TRBJ1-2,.,.,CSASVPGRANYGYTF,TGCAGTGCTAGTGTCCCAGGCCGAGCTAACTATGGCTACACCTTC
TRBV2,TRBJ1-6,.,.,CASSLNSPLHF,TGTGCCAGCAGCCTGAATTCACCCCTCCACTTT
TRBV6-1,TRBJ2-1,.,.,CASSERPGVSNNEQFF,TGTGCCAGCAGTGAACGGCCGGGGGTCAGTAATAATGAGCAGTTCTTC
TRBV20-1,TRBJ1-2,.,.,CSANLPGGYTF,TGCAGTGCTAACCTTCCCGGGGGCTACACCTTC
TRBV5-1,TRBJ2-1,.,few,CASRGQDSYNEQFF,TGCGCCAGCAGGGGCCAGGACTCCTACAATGAGCAGTTCTTC
TRBV29-1,TRBJ1-2,TRBD1,.,CSVVVGMGTGGVVNYGYTF,TGCAGCGTTGTTGTGGGGATGGGGACAGGGGGTGTTGTAAACTATGGCTACACCTTC
TRBV6-2/TRBV6-3,TRBJ1-6,.,.,CASSSPIRGSPLHF,TGTGCCAGCAGTTCCCCGATCCGGGGGTCACCCCTCCACTTT
TRBV2,TRBJ1-1,TRBD1,.,CASSLDRAITEAFF,TGTGCCAGCAGCCTAGACAGGGCTATCACTGAAGCTTTCTTT
TRBV13,TRBJ2-2,TRBD1,.,CASSSGQGSTGELFF,TGTGCCAGCAGCTCCGGACAGGGATCTACCGGGGAGCTGTTTTTT
TRBV10-2,TRBJ2-3,.,.,CASSSDTQYF,TGCGCCAGCAGCTCAGATACGCAGTATTTT
TRBV29-1,TRBJ1-2,.,.,CSAGGGTSNYGYTF,TGCAGCGCCGGTGGGGGGACGTCTAACTATGGCTACACCTTC
TRBV10-3,TRBJ2-2,TRBD1,.,CAISDTGGSSFTGELFF,TGTGCCATCAGTGACACAGGGGGAAGCAGCTTCACCGGGGAGCTGTTTTTT
TRBV11-1,TRBJ2-2,.,.,CASSRQGGFGTGELFF,TGTGCCAGCAGCCGGCAGGGGGGATTCGGCACCGGGGAGCTGTTTTTT
TRBV11-2,TRBJ2-7,.,.,CASSLRWGAEYEQYF,TGTGCCAGCAGCTTACGGTGGGGCGCGGAGTACGAGCAGTACTTC
TRBV10-2,TRBJ1-4,TRBD1,.,CASREQGPNEKLFF,TGCGCCAGCAGAGAACAGGGGCCTAATGAAAAACTGTTTTTT
TRBV18,TRBJ2-7,TRBD2,.,CASSPPVGRDSYEQYF,TGTGCCAGCTCTCCTCCGGTAGGGAGGGATTCCTACGAGCAGTACTTC
TRBV14,TRBJ2-1,TRBD2,.,CASSQGPRGAVYEQFF,TGTGCCAGCAGCCAAGGACCGCGGGGGGCCGTCTATGAGCAGTTCTTC